A selection of T cell receptor beta chains follows, all from one sample in a study of blood T cell repertoires in COVID-19. Sequencing used immunoSEQ multiplex PCR; TCRdb keeps in-frame clones, though not all of them. The table includes 230,000 or so clones, 83% detected once. Source material: peripheral blood. Receptors were obtained from a man in his forties with active or convalescent COVID-19. Both conserved end residues are part of each CDR3. The D gene is left open where the match is weak. Clone size is not always given. Where it is, it says once, few, many or a class for expanded clones.

15	TRBJ2-5	NA	TRBV6-5	NA	CASRIQGMSVETQYF	TGTGCCAGCAGAATACAGGGAATGAGTGTGGAGACCCAGTACTTC
18	TRBJ2-7	NA	TRBV7-5	NA	CARSFYPYNATQGIEQYF	TGTGCCAGAAGCTTTTACCCATATAACGCGACACAGGGGATCGAGCAGTACTTC
14	TRBJ2-5	NA	TRBV2	NA	CASSDPQGKETQYF	TGTGCCAGCAGTGACCCCCAGGGTAAAGAGACCCAGTACTTC
13	TRBJ2-1	NA	TRBV2	TRBD2	CASSGLADGEQFF	TGTGCCAGCAGCGGACTAGCGGATGGGGAGCAGTTCTTC
17	TRBJ2-7	NA	TRBV30	TRBD2	CAWSTPSGGFRSYEQYF	TGTGCCTGGAGTACGCCCAGCGGGGGGTTTAGGTCCTACGAGCAGTACTTC
13	TRBJ1-2	NA	TRBV27	NA	CASSAPGSYGYTF	TGTGCCAGCAGTGCCCCGGGGAGCTATGGCTACACCTTC
16	TRBJ2-6	few	TRBV7-2	TRBD1	CASSRTGLRGANVLTF	TGTGCCAGCAGCCGGACAGGGCTTAGGGGGGCCAACGTCCTGACTTTC
14	TRBJ1-1	NA	TRBV14	TRBD1	CASSQGQLGTEAFF	TGTGCCAGCAGCCAGGGACAGCTGGGGACTGAAGCTTTCTTT
15	TRBJ1-1	NA	TRBV14	TRBD1	CASSQGTGGRNEAFF	TGTGCCAGCAGCCAAGGGACAGGGGGCCGAAATGAAGCTTTCTTT
13	TRBJ2-7	NA	TRBV5-4	NA	CASSLQGSHEQYF	TGTGCCAGCAGTCTCCAGGGGTCCCACGAGCAGTACTTC
15	TRBJ2-7	NA	TRBV7-9	TRBD1	CASSPGTGRSYEQYF	TGTGCCAGCAGCCCGGGGACAGGGCGGTCCTACGAGCAGTACTTC
15	TRBJ2-3	NA	TRBV5-4	TRBD1	CASSVTGQAADTQYF	TGTGCCAGCAGCGTAACGGGACAGGCTGCAGATACGCAGTATTTT
12	TRBJ1-2	NA	TRBV15	NA	CATSRDNNGYTF	TGTGCCACCAGCAGAGATAATAATGGCTACACCTTC
15	TRBJ2-2	few	TRBV19	TRBD1	CASSGQGAGTGELFF	TGTGCCAGTAGCGGACAGGGGGCGGGCACCGGGGAGCTGTTTTTT
14	TRBJ2-3	NA	TRBV18	NA	CASSPPGRADTQYF	TGTGCCAGCTCACCACCGGGCAGGGCAGATACGCAGTATTTT
13	TRBJ1-2	NA	TRBV29-1	NA	CSVEDPFNSGYTF	TGCAGCGTTGAAGACCCCTTCAACAGTGGCTACACCTTC
14	TRBJ2-1	NA	TRBV5-4	TRBD1	CASSYWDRINEQFF	TGTGCCAGCAGCTACTGGGACAGGATAAATGAGCAGTTCTTC
16	TRBJ2-1	NA	TRBV24-1	TRBD2	CATSDPGLAGGGEQFF	TGTGCCACCAGTGATCCGGGACTAGCGGGTGGGGGGGAGCAGTTCTTC
14	TRBJ1-1	NA	TRBV7-9	NA	CASSLAGRDTEAFF	TGTGCCAGCAGCTTAGCAGGGAGGGACACTGAAGCTTTCTTT
13	TRBJ1-2	NA	TRBV5-6	TRBD1	CASRRQGGSGYTF	TGTGCCAGCCGCAGACAGGGAGGCAGTGGCTACACCTTC
16	TRBJ2-7	NA	TRBV19	TRBD2	CASSKGVLAGVHEQYF	TGTGCCAGTAGTAAAGGGGTTCTAGCGGGAGTCCACGAGCAGTACTTC
12	TRBJ2-7	NA	TRBV7-9	NA	CASSLAGLASSF	TGTGCCAGCAGCTTAGCTGGGCTAGCTTCCTCCTTC
17	TRBJ1-3	NA	TRBV7-2	NA	CASSPIGGANSGNTIYF	TGTGCCAGCAGCCCGATTGGGGGCGCGAACTCTGGAAACACCATATATTTT
15	TRBJ2-7	once	TRBV6-1	NA	CASSEYAAQGYEQYF	TGTGCCAGCAGTGAATATGCGGCGCAGGGCTACGAGCAGTACTTC
14	TRBJ2-2	NA	TRBV9	NA	CASSVGDSFGELFF	TGTGCCAGCAGCGTCGGGGACTCCTTCGGGGAGCTGTTTTTT
17	TRBJ2-1	NA	TRBV18	TRBD2	CASSPGLLAGGSGEQFF	TGTGCCAGCTCACCCGGCCTACTAGCGGGAGGGAGCGGTGAGCAGTTCTTC
13	TRBJ1-1	NA	TRBV19	NA	CASSGIWDTEAFF	TGTGCCAGTAGCGGGATATGGGACACTGAAGCTTTCTTT
13	TRBJ1-6	NA	TRBV5-4	NA	CASRGGELSPLHF	TGTGCCAGCAGGGGAGGGGAGCTTTCACCCCTCCACTTT
13	TRBJ1-6	NA	TRBV30	TRBD1	CAWMRDSYSPLHF	TGTGCCTGGATGAGGGACAGCTACTCACCCCTCCACTTT
11	TRBJ2-1	NA	TRBV27	NA	CASTRGYEQFF	TGTGCCAGCACTAGGGGATATGAGCAGTTCTTC
12	TRBJ2-7	NA	TRBV5-6	NA	CASRRSGTEQYF	TGTGCCAGCAGGAGATCGGGAACCGAGCAGTACTTC
14	TRBJ1-3	NA	TRBV30	NA	CAWSEGNAGNTIYF	TGTGCCTGGAGTGAGGGGAACGCTGGAAACACCATATATTTT
14	TRBJ1-4	NA	TRBV7-9	NA	CASSSTELNEKLFF	TGTGCCAGCAGCTCGACAGAGCTTAATGAAAAACTGTTTTTT
15	TRBJ1-2	NA	TRBV3-1/TRBV3-2	TRBD1	CASSPWTGPNYGYTF	TGTGCCAGCAGTCCCTGGACAGGGCCCAACTATGGCTACACCTTC
15	TRBJ1-1	NA	TRBV6-6	NA	CASRDDWTMNTEAFF	TGTGCCAGCAGAGACGATTGGACAATGAACACTGAAGCTTTCTTT
15	TRBJ2-7	NA	TRBV6-1	NA	CASSLQGPGEGEQYF	TGTGCCAGCAGTCTACAGGGACCCGGGGAGGGGGAGCAGTACTTC
19	TRBJ2-1	NA	TRBV5-4	TRBD2	CASSSFKPLAGEIYNEQFF	TGTGCCAGCAGCTCATTTAAACCCCTAGCGGGTGAAATCTACAATGAGCAGTTCTTC
13	TRBJ1-1	NA	TRBV4-1	NA	CASSQESYTEAFF	TGCGCCAGCAGCCAAGAATCCTACACTGAAGCTTTCTTT
15	TRBJ2-5	NA	TRBV10-1	TRBD1	CASSSGQGNQETQYF	TGCGCCAGCAGTTCCGGACAGGGCAACCAAGAGACCCAGTACTTC
14	TRBJ2-5	NA	TRBV18	TRBD1	CASSPLDREETQYF	TGTGCCAGCTCACCACTGGACAGGGAGGAGACCCAGTACTTC
15	TRBJ2-7	NA	TRBV6-4	NA	CASSAEGPIEGEQYF	TGTGCCAGCAGTGCCGAGGGTCCCATCGAAGGCGAGCAGTACTTC
20	TRBJ2-1	NA	TRBV24-1	TRBD2	CATSDEGTGKTSGRVNEQFF	TGTGCCACCAGTGATGAAGGGACGGGAAAGACTAGCGGGAGGGTCAATGAGCAGTTCTTC
16	TRBJ2-3	NA	TRBV30	TRBD2	CAWSGGRAVSTDTQYF	TGTGCCTGGTCCGGGGGGAGGGCAGTTAGCACAGATACGCAGTATTTT
21	TRBJ2-2	once	TRBV3-1/TRBV3-2	TRBD2	CASSQESLGLAGEWNTGELFF	TGTGCCAGCAGCCAAGAAAGTCTTGGACTAGCGGGAGAATGGAACACCGGGGAGCTGTTTTTT
16	TRBJ2-5	once	TRBV19	NA	CASSMGAGVGQETQYF	TGTGCCAGTAGTATGGGGGCGGGAGTAGGCCAAGAGACCCAGTACTTC
13	TRBJ2-1	NA	TRBV13	NA	CASTRPGENEQFF	TGTGCCAGCACACGGCCGGGGGAGAATGAGCAGTTCTTC
15	TRBJ1-6	NA	TRBV13	NA	CASSLGDFPNSPLHF	TGTGCCAGCAGCTTGGGGGACTTTCCTAATTCACCCCTCCACTTT
13	TRBJ2-7	NA	TRBV14	NA	CASSQGAPYEQYF	TGTGCCAGCAGTCAAGGGGCCCCCTACGAGCAGTACTTC
14	TRBJ1-1	once	TRBV2	NA	CASSLQKMNTEAFF	TGTGCCAGCAGTCTTCAGAAGATGAACACTGAAGCTTTCTTT
15	TRBJ1-2	NA	TRBV6-5	TRBD1	CASSYSGQGGYGYTF	TGTGCCAGCAGTTACTCGGGACAGGGTGGCTATGGCTACACCTTC
15	TRBJ1-2	NA	TRBV4-2	NA	CASSQGTGSNYGYTF	TGTGCCAGCAGCCAAGGAACGGGTTCTAACTATGGCTACACCTTC
14	TRBJ1-1	NA	TRBV2	NA	CASSFQGMNTEAFF	TGTGCCAGTAGTTTCCAGGGGATGAACACTGAAGCTTTCTTT
13	TRBJ2-2	many	TRBV19	NA	CASSSRVPGELFF	TGTGCCAGTAGTTCCAGGGTTCCCGGGGAGCTGTTTTTT
15	TRBJ1-2	NA	TRBV19	NA	CASIPEGVGSYGYTF	TGTGCCAGTATCCCTGAGGGGGTAGGAAGCTATGGCTACACCTTC
15	TRBJ2-7	few	TRBV4-1	NA	CASSQTSSSSYEQYF	TGCGCCAGCAGCCAGACTAGTTCCAGCTCCTACGAGCAGTACTTC
15	TRBJ2-7	NA	TRBV11-2	TRBD1	CASSPVTGGSYEQYF	TGTGCCAGCAGCCCAGTGACAGGGGGCTCGTACGAGCAGTACTTC
14	TRBJ2-2	NA	TRBV2	TRBD2	CASSRDYNTGELFF	TGTGCCAGCAGCCGGGACTATAACACCGGGGAGCTGTTTTTT